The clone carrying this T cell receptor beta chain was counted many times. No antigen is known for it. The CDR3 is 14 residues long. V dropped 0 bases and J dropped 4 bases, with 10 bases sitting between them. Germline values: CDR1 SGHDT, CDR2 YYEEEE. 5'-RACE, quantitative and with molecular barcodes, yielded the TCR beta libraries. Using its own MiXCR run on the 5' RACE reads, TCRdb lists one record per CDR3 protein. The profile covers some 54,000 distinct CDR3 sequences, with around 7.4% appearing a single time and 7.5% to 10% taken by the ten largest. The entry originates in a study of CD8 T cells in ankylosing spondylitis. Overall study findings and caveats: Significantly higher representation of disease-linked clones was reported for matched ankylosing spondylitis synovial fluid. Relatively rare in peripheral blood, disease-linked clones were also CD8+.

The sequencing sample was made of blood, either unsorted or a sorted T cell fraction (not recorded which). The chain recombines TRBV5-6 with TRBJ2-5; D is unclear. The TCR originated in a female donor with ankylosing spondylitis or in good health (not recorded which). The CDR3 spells CASSLARVRETQYF. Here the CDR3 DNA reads TGTGCCAGCAGCTTGGCCAGAGTGCGAGAGACCCAGTACTTC.